Shown below are 23 T cell receptor beta chains from a single sample sequenced in a study of HIV-infected children after antiretroviral therapy interruption. Documented treatment: PENTA 11 planned treatment interruption arm or continuous ART arm. The TCR library was built from RNA with a 3' RACE protocol and unique molecular identifiers. TCRdb re-called the 3' RACE reads through MiXCR, storing one row per CDR3 protein. The sample carries roughly 46,000 distinct CDR3 sequences, 4.3% recorded once. Material: CD45RA+ CD4+ T cells from PBMCs, pooled from several time points, obtained from a donor given antiretroviral therapy, either interrupted or continuous. Subset specified: naive CD4+ CD45RA+ CD45RO- T cells. The source of these receptors is a pool of human donors with HIV.

This clonotype was detected many times. V usage is TRBV20-1 and J usage is TRBJ1-2; D may be TRBD1 (5 bases). Trimming stripped 2 bases from V and 8 bases from J, with 9 bases between. Germline V gene data show CDR1 as DFQATT and CDR2 as SNEGSKA (reference sequence). The CDR3 is 11 residues long. The CDR3 bases are TGCAGTGCTAGACCCCGGGACGGCTACACCTTC. Protein product: CSARPRDGYTF.

In this sample, this clonotype turned up many times. The genes are TRBV2 and TRBJ1-1, with a possible D match to TRBD1 (5 bases). This CDR3 has 12 residues. V lost 3 bases and J 5 bases, leaving 7 bases between the germline ends. Germline V gives CDR1 SNHLY, CDR2 FYNNEI. CDR3 sequence: CASSDRGTEAFF. CDR3 nucleotides: TGTGCCAGCAGTGATCGGGGGACTGAAGCTTTCTTT.

This clonotype was seen more than once but under ten times. The chain uses TRBV28 and TRBJ2-5; D perhaps matches TRBD2 (7 bases). This CDR3 has 19 residues. The germline gives CDR1 MDHEN, CDR2 SYDVKM. V gave up 1 base and J gave up 6 bases, with 27 bases separating them. CDR3 nucleotides: TGTGCCAGCAGTTTATCAAAGGTCGAGGGGGGGGCATCGAGAAAGACCCAGTACTTC. The encoded protein is CASSLSKVEGGASRKTQYF. The whole variable domain, filled in from reference TRBV28 and TRBJ2-5, reads DVKVTQSSRYLVKRTGEKVFLECVQDMDHENMFWYRQDPGLGLRLIYFSYDVKMKEKGDIPEGYSVSREKKERFSLILESASTNQTSMYLCASSLSKVEGGASRKTQYFGPGTRLLVL.

This clonotype has a handful of counts. The rearrangement links TRBV28 to TRBJ1-3, with D unresolved. The V and J ends lost 6 bases and 0 bases respectively, with 9 bases between them. CDR1 is MDHEN, CDR2 SYDVKM, per germline. The CDR3 covers 14 residues. In DNA, the CDR3 is TGTGCCAGCAGGCTAGACTTCTCTGGAAACACCATATATTTT. Protein sequence: CASRLDFSGNTIYF. Combining the CDR3 with reference TRBV28 and TRBJ1-3 gives the whole variable domain DVKVTQSSRYLVKRTGEKVFLECVQDMDHENMFWYRQDPGLGLRLIYFSYDVKMKEKGDIPEGYSVSREKKERFSLILESASTNQTSMYLCASRLDFSGNTIYFGEGSWLTVV.

For the CDR3, the DNA is TGTGCCAGCAGCCCTACTCTCAGGGTGGGGGGCACTGAAGCTTTCTTT. Its protein is CASSPTLRVGGTEAFF. V usage is TRBV14 and J usage is TRBJ1-1, with D possibly being TRBD1 (5 bases). The CDR3 has 16 residues. V was cut by 4 bases and J by 4 bases, with 19 bases left in between. Germline V gene data show CDR1 as SGHDN and CDR2 as FVKESK.

Ten or more counts support this clonotype. J is TRBJ2-7 and V is TRBV6-1, with TRBD1 matching over 9 bases. This CDR3 comprises 15 residues. In germline, CDR1 is MNHNS, CDR2 SASEGT. Losses at the gene ends were 6 bases for V and 2 bases for J; bases not matched to a gene: 8. CDR3 sequence reads: CASRGPGQGAYEQYF. The CDR3 DNA follows: TGTGCCAGCAGGGGTCCGGGACAGGGCGCCTACGAGCAGTACTTC.

This clonotype was observed a handful of times. The chain employs TRBV6-1 and TRBJ1-1, with D tentatively TRBD1 (5 bases). The length of the CDR3 is 15 residues. The germline gives CDR1 MNHNS, CDR2 SASEGT. The V gene lost 5 bases and the J gene lost 4 bases, with 17 bases spanning the gap. The CDR3 DNA follows: TGTGCCAGCAGTCCCCGGGGACGGGGGGGCACTGAAGCTTTCTTT. Protein: CASSPRGRGGTEAFF.

This clonotype was recorded at least ten times. This chain joins TRBV6-2 or TRBV6-3 and TRBJ2-7, with 7 nucleotides matching TRBD1. Trimming took 7 bases from V and 4 from J; bases not matched to a gene: 7. Germline CDR1 and CDR2: MNHEY and SVGEGT. The CDR3 has 13 amino acids. The CDR3 sequence is CASKHRGLYEQYF. The CDR3 nucleotides are TGTGCCAGCAAACACAGGGGTTTGTACGAGCAGTACTTC.

The sample holds a few counts of this clonotype. This sequence joins TRBV28 and TRBJ1-3; unclear D gene. Trimming cost V 5 bases and J 0 bases, with 17 bases left between them. In germline, CDR1 is MDHEN, CDR2 SYDVKM. The CDR3 totals 17 residues. Here the CDR3 DNA reads TGTGCCAGCAGTCCGGGATCCCCCGCCTTCTCTGGAAACACCATATATTTT. Translating gives CASSPGSPAFSGNTIYF.

There are a few counts of this clonotype. The chain links TRBV28 to TRBJ2-4; D gene unclear. Germline CDR1 MDHEN, CDR2 SYDVKM. V gave up 4 bases and J gave up 12 bases, with 10 bases separating them. The CDR3 extends over 11 amino acids. The CDR3 loop reads CASSSEDGQYF. The DNA for the CDR3 is TGTGCCAGCAGTTCCGAGGACGGTCAGTACTTC.

This clonotype was detected ten times or more. The chain combines TRBV20-1 with TRBJ2-7, with D unresolved. The ends were cut back, 3 bases at V and 3 bases at J, with 6 bases in the middle. The germline V gene has CDR1 DFQATT and CDR2 SNEGSKA (reference sequence). This CDR3 contains 11 residues. In DNA, the CDR3 is TGCAGTGCTAGGCGGATCTACGAGCAGTACTTC. It is translated as CSARRIYEQYF.

This clonotype was detected ten times or more. The rearrangement joins TRBV20-1 to TRBJ2-2, with D possibly matching TRBD1 (6 bases). The CDR3 has 15 residues. Trimming left V 8 bases short and J 0 bases short, with 16 bases between. Germline V gene sequence: CDR1 DFQATT, CDR2 SNEGSKA (reference sequence). CDR3 DNA: TGCAGTACCAAACCTCGGACAGCGAACACCGGGGAGCTGTTTTTT. It specifies CSTKPRTANTGELFF.

In this sample, this clonotype turned up many times. The V and J genes are TRBV12-3 or TRBV12-4 and TRBJ2-2, with unresolved D. V lost 4 bases and J 4 bases, leaving 16 bases between the germline ends. CDR3 size: 16 residues. The CDR3 sequence is CASSSHLGPGTGELFF. The CDR3 nucleotides are TGTGCCAGCAGTTCCCACTTAGGACCGGGCACCGGGGAGCTGTTTTTT.

This clonotype came up many times. The genes are TRBV5-1 and TRBJ2-5; 7 nucleotides match TRBD1. CDR1 and CDR2 from the germline V gene are SGHRS and YFSETQ. V trimming: 5 bases; J trimming: 7 bases; junction bases outside the gene matches: 14. The CDR3 sequence is 15 residues long. The CDR3 protein is CASRTGTADGGTQYF. Here the CDR3 DNA reads TGCGCCAGCAGAACCGGGACAGCAGACGGAGGGACCCAGTACTTC. Combining the CDR3 with reference TRBV5-1 and TRBJ2-5 gives the whole variable domain KAGVTQTPRYLIKTRGQQVTLSCSPISGHRSVSWYQQTPGQGLQFLFEYFSETQRNKGNFPGRFSGRQFSNSRSEMNVSTLELGDSALYLCASRTGTADGGTQYFGPGTRLLVL.

This clonotype was detected ten times or more. V usage is TRBV29-1 and J usage is TRBJ2-7; no clear D. V was shortened by 4 bases and J by 7 bases, with 11 bases between the two germline ends. Germline V CDR1 and CDR2: SQVTM, ANQGSEA. The CDR3 runs 11 residues. This chain's CDR3 is CSVALDWEQYF. CDR3 nucleotide sequence: TGCAGCGTTGCCCTAGACTGGGAGCAGTACTTC.

This clonotype was found many times. The chain is built from TRBV12-3 or TRBV12-4 and TRBJ1-1; D possibly corresponds to TRBD1 (6 bases). The V gene lost 8 bases and the J gene lost 4 bases, with 14 bases spanning the gap. CDR3 length equals 13 residues. The CDR3 nucleotides read TGTGCCAGCTTGATTACAGGGATCACTGAAGCTTTCTTT. Translating gives CASLITGITEAFF.

This clonotype was recorded many times. The chain couples TRBV6-1 to TRBJ2-1, with 7 bases identical to TRBD1. CDR1 and CDR2 from the germline V gene are MNHNS and SASEGT. V lost 4 bases and J lost 6; bases outside the gene matches: 6. The CDR3 spans 14 residues. The CDR3 loop is CASSGPGQSNEQFF. The CDR3 DNA sequence: TGTGCCAGCAGTGGACCGGGACAGAGCAATGAGCAGTTCTTC.

The chain joins TRBV3-1 to TRBJ2-3, with D perhaps matching TRBD2 (6 bases). CDR1 is LGHDT and CDR2 is YNNKEL in the germline V gene (reference sequence). CDR3 size: 17 residues. Trimming took 0 bases from V and 1 from J, leaving 14 bases between them. CDR3 loop: CASSQESGLQGTDTQYF. DNA of the CDR3: TGTGCCAGCAGCCAAGAATCGGGACTCCAGGGCACAGATACGCAGTATTTT.

This clonotype was counted many times. V is TRBV9 and J is TRBJ1-1; the D is unclear. Germline CDR1 and CDR2: SGDLS and YYNGEE. This CDR3 contains 12 residues. Trimming stripped 0 bases from V and 10 bases from J, with 10 bases between. CDR3 nucleotides: TGTGCCAGCAGCGTAGGGAGGGAGAGAGCTTTCTTT. Amino acid sequence: CASSVGRERAFF. The entire variable domain, with the rest obtained from reference TRBV9 and TRBJ1-1, is as follows: DSGVTQTPKHLITATGQRVTLRCSPRSGDLSVYWYQQSLDQGLQFLIQYYNGEERAKGNILERFSAQQFPDLHSELNLSSLELGDSALYFCASSVGRERAFFGQGTRLTVV.

This clonotype was recorded many times. This chain uses TRBV28 with TRBJ1-6; D gene unclear. The CDR3 runs to 13 residues. The germline V and J ends were trimmed by 3 bases and 7 bases, with 7 bases remaining between them. Germline values: CDR1 MDHEN, CDR2 SYDVKM. CDR3 DNA: TGTGCCAGCAGTTTGGGGTTCAATTCACCCCTCCACTTT. Protein sequence: CASSLGFNSPLHF.

This clonotype was observed a handful of times. J is TRBJ1-6 and V is TRBV6-2 or TRBV6-3, with 8 bases matching TRBD1. Trimming cost V 6 bases and J 8 bases; bases outside gene matches: 15. This CDR3 is 17 amino acids long. Germline V gene lookup returns CDR1 MNHEY and CDR2 SVGEGT. CDR3 in amino acids: CASRFRLPGGADSPLHF. The DNA for the CDR3 is TGTGCCAGCAGGTTTCGACTTCCAGGGGGCGCGGATTCACCCCTCCACTTT.

In its sample, this clonotype was seen many times. This sequence joins TRBV12-3 or TRBV12-4 and TRBJ2-3; the D is unclear. The CDR3 length is 14 residues. V gave up 5 bases and J gave up 7 bases, with 16 bases separating them. CDR3 in DNA: TGTGCCAGCAGTCCAGAGTACCCGCTCCATACGCAGTATTTT. It codes for CASSPEYPLHTQYF.

This clonotype was observed many times. V usage is TRBV3-1 and J usage is TRBJ2-1, with D unresolved. The CDR3 runs 14 residues. V shed 1 base and J shed 10 bases, with 14 bases lying between them. CDR1 and CDR2 (germline): LGHDT, YNNKEL (reference sequence). The CDR3 sequence: CASSQGRASKEQFF. For the CDR3, the DNA is TGTGCCAGCAGCCAAGGCCGGGCTAGTAAGGAGCAGTTCTTC.